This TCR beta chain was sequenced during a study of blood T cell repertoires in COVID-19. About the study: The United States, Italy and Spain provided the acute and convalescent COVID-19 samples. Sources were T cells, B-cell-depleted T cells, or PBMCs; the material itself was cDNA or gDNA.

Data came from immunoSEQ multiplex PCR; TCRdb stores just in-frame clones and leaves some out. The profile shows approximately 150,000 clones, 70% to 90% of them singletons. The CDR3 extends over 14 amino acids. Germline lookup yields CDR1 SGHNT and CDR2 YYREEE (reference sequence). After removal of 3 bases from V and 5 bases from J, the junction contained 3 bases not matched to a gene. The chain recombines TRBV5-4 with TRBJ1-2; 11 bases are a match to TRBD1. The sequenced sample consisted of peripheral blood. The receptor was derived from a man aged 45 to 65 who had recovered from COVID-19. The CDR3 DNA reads TGTGCCAGCAGCTACGGACAGGGGGCATATGGCTACACCTTC. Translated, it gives CASSYGQGAYGYTF.